The 22 T cell receptor beta chains reported below all come from one sample, sequenced in a study of blood T cell repertoires in COVID-19. Data came from immunoSEQ multiplex PCR; TCRdb stores just in-frame clones and leaves some out. The sample shows under 300,000 clones, 75% to 90% of them seen only once. The source material was PBMCs or T cells enriched from blood (not recorded which). Every receptor here comes from a woman aged 35 to 49 who had been exposed to COVID-19.

The V and J genes are TRBV12-5 and TRBJ2-2, with 9 bases that match TRBD2. Germline assignment: CDR1 LGHNT and CDR2 FRNRAP. The CDR3 is 19 amino acids. V gave up 0 bases and J gave up 4 bases; unmatched junction bases: 12. The CDR3 nucleotides read TGTGCTAGTGGTTTGGTACTCATTAGCGGGAGAGGAGTCACCGGGGAGCTGTTTTTT. Translation: CASGLVLISGRGVTGELFF.

This chain uses TRBV7-3 with TRBJ2-7, with 8 bases aligning to TRBD2. V was pared by 5 bases and J by 6 bases, with 15 bases of the junction left unmatched. Germline V gene data show CDR1 as SGHTA and CDR2 as FQGTGA. The CDR3 length is 16 residues. In DNA form, the CDR3 reads TGTGCCAGCAGCCCTACAGGAACGGGGGGGCGTGGCGAGCAGTACTTC. This translates into CASSPTGTGGRGEQYF.

This chain links TRBV14 with TRBJ2-7, with D uncertain. The CDR3 extends over 13 amino acids. Germline V lookup: CDR1 SGHDN, CDR2 FVKESK. Trimming took off 1 base at V and 5 bases at J, with 9 bases between the two ends. The CDR3 loop reads CASSQVAGNEQYF. CDR3 nucleotide sequence: TGTGCCAGCAGCCAAGTTGCAGGTAACGAGCAGTACTTC.

This clone occurred once. The gene calls are TRBV2 and TRBJ1-1, with a possible D match to TRBD1 (5 bases). The length of the CDR3 is 13 residues. Germline V gene data show CDR1 as SNHLY and CDR2 as FYNNEI. V gave up 8 bases and J gave up 1 base, with 11 bases separating them. CDR3 DNA sequence: TGTGCCAGCGCCGCCCAGGGGAACACTGAAGCTTTCTTT. Translating it yields CASAAQGNTEAFF.

V gene TRBV7-6 combines with J gene TRBJ1-1, with unresolved D. Germline-derived CDR1 and CDR2 are SGHVS and FNYEAQ. V dropped 5 bases and J dropped 2 bases, with 9 bases sitting between them. There are 13 residues in the CDR3. The CDR3: CASSRTTNTEAFF. CDR3 nucleotides: TGTGCCAGCAGCAGAACTACAAACACTGAAGCTTTCTTT.

This chain connects TRBV5-4 to TRBJ2-7; 9 nucleotides agree with TRBD1. V was pared by 7 bases and J by 3 bases, with 5 bases of the junction left unmatched. Germline-derived CDR1 and CDR2 are SGHNT and YYREEE (reference sequence). The CDR3 covers 13 residues. CDR3 protein: CASQSTGGYEQYF. The CDR3, as DNA: TGTGCCAGCCAATCGACAGGGGGCTACGAGCAGTACTTC.

The chain is built from TRBV28 and TRBJ1-4, with TRBD1 as a possible D gene (6 bases). V was clipped by 7 bases and J by 8 bases, with 17 bases between them. This CDR3 has 14 residues. Looked up from germline, CDR1 is MDHEN and CDR2 is SYDVKM. The CDR3 nucleotides are TGTGCCAGCAACCAGGAGGGGGGGGTCGAAAAACTGTTTTTT. The encoded protein is CASNQEGGVEKLFF.

The chain uses TRBV5-1 and TRBJ2-7; tentatively, D is TRBD1 (6 bases). Trimming pared 4 bases from V and 7 bases from J, leaving 15 bases between. Germline V gene data show CDR1 as SGHRS and CDR2 as YFSETQ. The CDR3 totals 13 residues. Here the CDR3 reads CASSRTVLGEQYF. CDR3 nucleotides: TGCGCCAGCAGCCGGACAGTTCTGGGAGAGCAGTACTTC.

The chain couples TRBV9 to TRBJ1-2; D gene unclear. Germline V gene lookup returns CDR1 SGDLS and CDR2 YYNGEE. Between the trimmed V and J ends, which lost 4 bases and 2 bases, there was a span of 9 bases. This CDR3 comprises 13 residues. CDR3 region: CASSTPENYGYTF. CDR3 sequence (DNA): TGTGCCAGCAGCACCCCGGAGAACTATGGCTACACCTTC.

This clone was recorded a few times. The chain is built from TRBV4-2 and TRBJ1-1, with D possibly being TRBD1 (5 bases). The CDR3 spans 13 residues. V was clipped by 6 bases and J by 3 bases, with 11 bases between them. Germline values: CDR1 LGHNA, CDR2 YNFKEQ. CDR3 loop: CASSRQIDTEAFF. CDR3 bases: TGTGCCAGCAGTCGACAGATCGACACTGAAGCTTTCTTT.

This rearrangement joins TRBV24-1 to TRBJ2-1; D is perhaps TRBD2 (6 bases). Germline assignment: CDR1 KGHDR and CDR2 SFDVKD. The CDR3 spans 11 residues. The V end lost 5 bases, the J end lost 10 bases, and 8 bases lay between the germline ends. The CDR3 region is CATSVAGEQFF. The CDR3 nucleotides are TGTGCCACCAGTGTTGCGGGAGAGCAGTTCTTC.

The chain recombines TRBV19 with TRBJ1-1; no definite D call. The ends were cut back, 6 bases at V and 1 base at J, with 12 bases in the middle. Germline V CDR1 and CDR2: LNHDA, SQIVND (reference sequence). This CDR3 has 14 residues. As DNA, the CDR3 is TGTGCCAGTAGCCCTCTGACGGGGAACACTGAAGCTTTCTTT. Translation gives CASSPLTGNTEAFF.

V is TRBV18 and J is TRBJ1-2; 7 bases map to TRBD1. Trimming cost V 6 bases and J 4 bases; bases outside gene matches: 8. CDR3 length equals 14 residues. Per the germline V gene, CDR1 is KGHSH and CDR2 is LQKENI. The CDR3 sequence: CASSPGQPPYGYTF. CDR3 DNA sequence: TGTGCCAGCTCCCCGGGACAGCCCCCCTATGGCTACACCTTC.

The genes are TRBV7-3 and TRBJ2-1; TRBD2 aligns across 10 bases. The CDR3 spans 15 residues. Per germline, CDR1 SGHTA and CDR2 FQGTGA. The ends lost 4 bases at V and 3 bases at J; junction bases unmatched: 3. The CDR3 DNA reads as TGTGCCAGCAGCTCGGTAGCGGGAGGCTACAATGAGCAGTTCTTC. Its translation: CASSSVAGGYNEQFF.

The genes are TRBV27 and TRBJ1-4, with 9 bases matching TRBD1. Germline trimming cut 9 bases from V and 0 bases from J; bases unmatched to any gene: 5. The V gene's germline CDR1 is MNHEY and CDR2 SMNVEV (reference sequence). The CDR3 is 15 amino acids. The CDR3 bases are TGTGCCAGACAGGGGGCCCTCCCAACTAATGAAAAACTGTTTTTT. This codes for CARQGALPTNEKLFF.

This clone was counted a single time. The chain is built from TRBV14 and TRBJ2-1, with D possibly TRBD1 on 5 matching bases. There are 19 residues in the CDR3. V lost 0 bases, J lost 0 bases, and 18 bases lay in between. Germline-derived CDR1 and CDR2 are SGHDN and FVKESK. The CDR3 sequence is CASSQDPGRRTSSYNEQFF. The CDR3 nucleotides read TGTGCCAGCAGCCAAGACCCAGGGCGCCGAACCAGCTCCTACAATGAGCAGTTCTTC.

For the CDR3, the DNA is TGTGCCAGCAGTCGGACAGGGGGACAGCCCCAGCATTTT. Amino acid sequence: CASSRTGGQPQHF. The chain joins TRBV6-2 or TRBV6-3 to TRBJ1-5; 10 bases are shared with TRBD1. Germline CDR1 is MNHEY and CDR2 is SVGEGT. The CDR3 has 13 amino acids. Trimming cost V 5 bases and J 7 bases; bases outside gene matches: 2.

This chain connects TRBV7-6 to TRBJ2-7; 9 bases line up with TRBD1. This CDR3 has 15 residues. V lost 5 bases, J lost 5 bases, and 10 bases stayed unmatched. Germline CDR1 reads SGHVS; CDR2 reads FNYEAQ. CDR3 in DNA: TGTGCCAGCAGCCCCCGGGCGGGACAGGGCCACGAGCAGTACTTC. Residues: CASSPRAGQGHEQYF.

This clone was detected only a few times. The chain joins TRBV9 to TRBJ2-2; no clear D. The CDR3 is 15 amino acids. Per the germline V gene, CDR1 is SGDLS and CDR2 is YYNGEE. V lost 1 base to trimming and J lost 0 bases, with 7 bases between them. CDR3 in DNA: TGTGCCAGCAGCGTACTCCTAGCGAACACCGGGGAGCTGTTTTTT. Residues: CASSVLLANTGELFF.

The rearrangement links TRBV18 to TRBJ1-4; D remains unclear. The ends were cut back, 8 bases at V and 11 bases at J, with 18 bases in the middle. Looked up from germline, CDR1 is KGHSH and CDR2 is LQKENI. This CDR3 has 13 amino acids. CDR3 region: CASRGRETDKLFF. The CDR3 coding sequence is TGTGCCAGCCGTGGACGGGAGACCGACAAACTGTTTTTT.

J is TRBJ2-2 and V is TRBV9; 7 bases line up with TRBD2. Germline V gives CDR1 SGDLS, CDR2 YYNGEE. The ends lost 0 bases at V and 0 bases at J; junction bases unmatched: 8. This CDR3 is built from 18 residues. As DNA, the CDR3 is TGTGCCAGCAGCGTAGAAAGGGCTAGCGGAACGAACACCGGGGAGCTGTTTTTT. Translating it yields CASSVERASGTNTGELFF.

The CDR3 sequence: CATSGVRGTNTEAFF. Here the CDR3 DNA reads TGTGCCACCAGTGGGGTTAGGGGGACGAACACTGAAGCTTTCTTT. The chain employs TRBV24-1 and TRBJ1-1; maybe TRBD1 (6 bases). The CDR3 loop spans 15 amino acids. Germline V CDR1 and CDR2: KGHDR, SFDVKD. Deletions cut 5 bases from V and 1 base from J, with 13 bases between.